The 27 T cell receptor beta chains in this list originate from one sample, sequenced in a study of CDR3 diversity in severe acne. TCRdb reprocessed the PCR reads via MiXCR and lists one record per CDR3 protein. The table records 65,000 to 95,000 distinct CDR3 sequences, roughly 51% of them present only once. The sequenced sample was blood. The receptors were sampled from a male donor in good health, without acne.

Ten or more counts support this clonotype. The chain couples TRBV18 to TRBJ2-7; no clear D. Germline assignment: CDR1 KGHSH and CDR2 LQKENI. The CDR3 is made up of 13 amino acids. With 2 bases removed from V and 0 bases from J, the gap between germline ends came to 5 bases. CDR3 amino acids: CASSPKSSYEQYF. As DNA, the CDR3 is TGTGCCAGCTCACCAAAAAGCTCCTACGAGCAGTACTTC.

The chain couples TRBV3-1 to TRBJ1-3; D gene unclear. The ends were cut back, 1 base at V and 3 bases at J, with 1 base in the middle. The germline V gene has CDR1 LGHDT and CDR2 YNNKEL (reference sequence). The CDR3 extends over 12 amino acids. CDR3 nucleotides: TGTGCCAGCAGCCAAGGTGGAAACACCATATATTTT. Protein: CASSQGGNTIYF. Filled out from reference TRBV3-1 and TRBJ1-3, the complete variable domain reads DTAVSQTPKYLVTQMGNDKSIKCEQNLGHDTMYWYKQDSKKFLKIMFSYNNKELIINETVPNRFSPKSPDKAHLNLHINSLELGDSAVYFCASSQGGNTIYFGEGSWLTVV.

As to this clonotype: The limits of the CDR3 on the DNA are not certain, so only TCRdb's listed CDR3 is given. The chain uses TRBV7-9 and TRBJ2-1; TRBD2 is the table's D call and was not checked against the DNA. Per the germline V gene, CDR1 is SEHNR and CDR2 is FQNEAQ (reference sequence). The CDR3 region is 17 residues in length, termini included. This chain's CDR3 is CASFYICSASGQNEQFF.

The chain links TRBV7-9 to TRBJ2-7; TRBD1 matches 7 bases. Trimming took 4 bases from V and 4 from J; bases not matched to a gene: 7. This CDR3 spans 14 amino acids. Germline-derived CDR1 and CDR2 are SEHNR and FQNEAQ (reference sequence). The CDR3 spells CASSSDRDRYEQYF. The CDR3 coding sequence is TGTGCCAGCAGCTCCGACCGGGACAGATACGAGCAGTACTTC.

The chain combines TRBV5-1 with TRBJ1-1, with 9 bases fitting TRBD1. The germline V gene encodes CDR1 SGHRS and CDR2 YFSETQ. J lost 3 bases, V lost 4 bases, and 4 bases had no gene match. CDR3 size: 14 residues. The CDR3 spells CASSQGQGHTEAFF. The DNA of the CDR3 is TGCGCCAGCAGCCAAGGACAGGGGCACACTGAAGCTTTCTTT. Based on the CDR3 plus reference TRBV5-1 and TRBJ1-1, the full variable domain is KAGVTQTPRYLIKTRGQQVTLSCSPISGHRSVSWYQQTPGQGLQFLFEYFSETQRNKGNFPGRFSGRQFSNSRSEMNVSTLELGDSALYLCASSQGQGHTEAFFGQGTRLTVV.

The V call is TRBV20-1, the J call TRBJ1-1; no firm D call. V was shortened by 6 bases and J by 3 bases, with 8 bases between the two germline ends. The CDR3 length is 11 residues. Germline V lookup: CDR1 DFQATT, CDR2 SNEGSKA (reference sequence). The chain's CDR3 is CSAPRDTEAFF. The CDR3 DNA reads TGCAGTGCCCCTCGGGACACTGAAGCTTTCTTT.

The chain employs TRBV7-2 and TRBJ2-7; 9 bases match TRBD2. There are 16 residues in the CDR3. Trimming removed 1 base from V and 7 bases from J; junction bases left unmatched: 11. In germline, CDR1 is SGHTA, CDR2 FQGNSA. DNA for the CDR3: TGTGCCAGCAGCTTAGTCGGGGGTAGCGGGAGTTGGGAGCAGTACTTC. It encodes CASSLVGGSGSWEQYF.

Relative to its sample, this clonotype is medium-sized. J is TRBJ2-6 and V is TRBV10-3; TRBD1 might be the D (6 bases). Trimming removed 8 bases at V and 0 bases at J, with 8 bases between. CDR1 and CDR2 (germline): ENHRY, SYGVKD. CDR3 length: 14 amino acids. The CDR3 loop is CAISDSSGANVLTF. The CDR3 coding sequence is TGTGCCATCTCGGACAGCTCTGGGGCCAACGTCCTGACTTTC.

The rearrangement uses TRBV20-1 and TRBJ2-1; 14 bases match TRBD2. The germline V gene encodes CDR1 DFQATT and CDR2 SNEGSKA (reference sequence). The CDR3 runs to 14 residues. Trimming cost V 5 bases and J 7 bases; bases outside gene matches: 4. CDR3 residues: CSAETSGGANEQFF. CDR3 bases: TGCAGTGCTGAGACTAGCGGGGGGGCAAATGAGCAGTTCTTC.

The table lists this clonotype with a count of one. The V gene is TRBV5-1, the J gene TRBJ2-3; D unclear. The CDR3 contains 16 residues. Germline V gene sequence: CDR1 SGHRS, CDR2 YFSETQ. Trimming removed 5 bases from V and 2 bases from J, with 18 bases in between. The CDR3: CASSRLGYGYTDTQYF. CDR3 bases: TGCGCCAGCAGTCGCTTGGGGTATGGCTACACAGATACGCAGTATTTT.

A remark on this clonotype: The junction does not match germline at one end; this may be a read error. The rearrangement joins TRBV10-2 to TRBJ2-7; D gene ambiguous. The CDR3 consists of 11 residues. The germline V gene has CDR1 WSHSY and CDR2 SAAADI. CDR3 residues: CASSKSHEQYF. Here the CDR3 DNA reads TGCGCCAGCAGTAAGTCCCACGAGCAGTACTTC.

The DNA of the CDR3 is TGTGCCAGTAGTATCCCTAGCGGGGGGGCTTACGAGCAGTACTTC. Amino acids: CASSIPSGGAYEQYF. The rearrangement joins TRBV19 to TRBJ2-7; 12 bases match TRBD2. This CDR3 is 15 amino acids long. J was trimmed by 4 bases and V by 3 bases; bases with no gene match: 4. Germline CDR1 is LNHDA and CDR2 is SQIVND (reference sequence).

This clonotype was recorded many times. V is TRBV28 and J is TRBJ1-1; D not resolved. V dropped 1 base and J dropped 0 bases, with 15 bases sitting between them. The CDR3 loop spans 17 amino acids. CDR1 is MDHEN, CDR2 SYDVKM, per germline. This CDR3 is CASSLLVSAGMNTEAFF. CDR3 bases: TGTGCCAGCAGTTTATTGGTGAGTGCGGGTATGAACACTGAAGCTTTCTTT.

The rearrangement links TRBV5-1 to TRBJ1-5, with D unresolved. Trimming left V 6 bases short and J 2 bases short, with 15 bases between. CDR1 is SGHRS, CDR2 YFSETQ, per germline. There are 15 residues in the CDR3. In DNA, the CDR3 is TGCGCCAGCACCGCGGATAGCCAGCGCAATCAGCCCCAGCATTTT. It encodes CASTADSQRNQPQHF.

This clonotype was picked up a small number of times. The chain uses TRBV7-9 and TRBJ2-2, with 8 positions matching TRBD2. The J segment lost 3 bases and the V segment lost 5 bases, leaving 11 bases of the junction unmatched. CDR1 and CDR2 (germline): SEHNR, FQNEAQ (reference sequence). The CDR3 is made up of 17 amino acids. The CDR3 reads CASSITPSGSHTGELFF. For the CDR3, the DNA is TGTGCCAGCAGCATTACTCCGAGCGGGAGCCACACCGGGGAGCTGTTTTTT.

The genes are TRBV20-1 and TRBJ2-1; 12 bases map to TRBD1. Trimming at V came to 6 bases and at J to 8 bases, leaving 8 bases not matched to a gene. The CDR3 spans 14 residues. Per germline, CDR1 DFQATT and CDR2 SNEGSKA (reference sequence). The CDR3 region is CSAPGTGGLYEQFF. CDR3 DNA sequence: TGCAGTGCCCCCGGGACAGGGGGCCTGTATGAGCAGTTCTTC.

Many counts were recorded for this clonotype. V and J are TRBV6-5 and TRBJ2-5, with a weak D call TRBD2 (5 bases). This CDR3 contains 14 residues. Per germline, CDR1 MNHEY and CDR2 SVGAGI. Trimming shortened V by 4 bases and J by 2 bases, and 11 bases separated the two germline ends. This chain's CDR3 is CASSFSGIQETQYF. The DNA for the CDR3 is TGTGCCAGCAGTTTCTCCGGGATACAAGAGACCCAGTACTTC.

This clonotype was seen at least ten times. The V and J genes are TRBV5-6 and TRBJ1-2; 8 bases line up with TRBD1. CDR1 and CDR2 from the germline V gene are SGHDT and YYEEEE. CDR3 size: 14 residues. V trimming: 0 bases; J trimming: 4 bases; junction bases outside the gene matches: 2. The DNA for the CDR3 is TGTGCCAGCAGCTTGGAACAGGGGGTCTATGGCTACACCTTC. The encoded protein is CASSLEQGVYGYTF. Full variable domain (outside the CDR3, taken from reference TRBV5-6 and TRBJ1-2): DAGVTQSPTHLIKTRGQQVTLRCSPKSGHDTVSWYQQALGQGPQFIFQYYEEEERQRGNFPDRFSGHQFPNYSSELNVNALLLGDSALYLCASSLEQGVYGYTFGSGTRLTVV.

This clonotype was seen ten or more times. J is TRBJ2-3 and V is TRBV6-6; 8 nucleotides agree with TRBD1. CDR1 and CDR2 from the germline V gene are MNHNY and SVGAGI (reference sequence). The CDR3 runs 13 residues. J lost 5 bases, V lost 8 bases, and 6 bases had no gene match. The CDR3 loop is CASGQGAQDTQYF. CDR3 bases: TGTGCCAGCGGGCAGGGGGCGCAAGATACGCAGTATTTT.

This rearrangement joins TRBV9 to TRBJ2-3, with 14 bases that match TRBD2. The CDR3 consists of 17 residues. J gave up 4 bases and V 4 bases, and 8 bases lay outside the gene matches. The germline V gene encodes CDR1 SGDLS and CDR2 YYNGEE. DNA of the CDR3: TGTGCCAGCAGCCCGGGGACTAGCGGGAGACGAGCAGATACGCAGTATTTT. Residues: CASSPGTSGRRADTQYF.

V usage is TRBV12-3 or TRBV12-4 and J usage is TRBJ1-4, with D perhaps matching TRBD1 (5 bases). V was cut by 3 bases and J by 7 bases, with 27 bases left in between. The CDR3 totals 19 residues. The CDR3, as DNA: TGTGCCAGCAGTTTCTATCTCGGCGTCAGCGGGGCGCGATCTGAAAAACTGTTTTTT. Translating gives CASSFYLGVSGARSEKLFF.

J is TRBJ2-7 and V is TRBV2, with D maybe TRBD2 (6 bases). CDR1 is SNHLY and CDR2 is FYNNEI in the germline V gene. The germline V and J ends were trimmed by 8 bases and 6 bases, with 23 bases remaining between them. There are 15 residues in the CDR3. CDR3 residues: CASAGLASKTGEQYF. CDR3 DNA sequence: TGTGCCAGCGCCGGGCTAGCGTCAAAAACGGGCGAGCAGTACTTC.

This clonotype was seen ten or more times. V usage is TRBV28 and J usage is TRBJ1-1, with no clear D. In germline, CDR1 is MDHEN, CDR2 SYDVKM. The CDR3 has 11 residues. V was clipped by 7 bases and J by 1 base, with 4 bases between them. For the CDR3, the DNA is TGTGCCAGCAAGCGGAACACTGAAGCTTTCTTT. This codes for CASKRNTEAFF.

This clonotype has a handful of counts. The CDR3 DNA is TGTGCCAGTCAGGGGGGCTATGGCTACACCTTC. This translates into CASQGGYGYTF. The chain couples TRBV10-3 to TRBJ1-2; TRBD1 matches at 7 bases. Germline CDR1 is ENHRY and CDR2 is SYGVKD. This CDR3 is built from 11 residues. Trimming took 10 bases from V and 4 from J; bases not matched to a gene: 3.

This clonotype was observed a handful of times. V is TRBV7-9 and J is TRBJ1-4; tentative D call: TRBD1 (5 bases). There are 17 residues in the CDR3. The germline V gene has CDR1 SEHNR and CDR2 FQNEAQ (reference sequence). V gave up 9 bases and J gave up 10 bases, with 30 bases separating them. This CDR3 is CASESWGIPASGGKLFF. The DNA of the CDR3 is TGTGCCAGTGAAAGTTGGGGGATCCCGGCGAGCGGAGGAAAACTGTTTTTT.

In this sample, this clonotype turned up once. V is TRBV7-9 and J is TRBJ2-7; 9 positions match TRBD1. CDR1 and CDR2 from the germline V gene are SEHNR and FQNEAQ (reference sequence). The length of the CDR3 is 15 residues. J lost 3 bases, V lost 5 bases, and 8 bases had no gene match. CDR3 residues: CASSPRQGGNYEQYF. Written as DNA, the CDR3 is TGTGCCAGCAGCCCTAGACAGGGGGGAAACTACGAGCAGTACTTC.

The chain carries TRBV13 and TRBJ2-5; TRBD2 matches at 15 bases. This CDR3 contains 17 residues. The V segment lost 4 bases and the J segment 5 bases; nucleotides outside the gene matches: 8. Germline lookup yields CDR1 PRHDT and CDR2 FYEKMQ (reference sequence). CDR3 nucleotides: TGTGCCAGCAGCTCCCGGACTAGCGGGAGGGCCGGGGAGACCCAGTACTTC. Protein product: CASSSRTSGRAGETQYF. Supplemented by reference TRBV13 and TRBJ2-5, the full variable domain reads AAGVIQSPRHLIKEKRETATLKCYPIPRHDTVYWYQQGPGQDPQFLISFYEKMQSDKGSIPDRFSAQQFSDYHSELNMSSLELGDSALYFCASSSRTSGRAGETQYFGPGTRLLVL.